These 20 T cell receptor beta chains were sequenced from one sample in a study of cytomegalovirus exposure and HLA in healthy donors. The PCR contained 60 Vbeta and 13 Jbeta primers. Using immunoSEQ multiplex PCR, the repertoire was profiled, and TCRdb retains in-frame clones only, with some absent. The data contain around 110,000 clones, 81% of them singletons. The sample taken for sequencing was PBMCs. The source of these receptors is a man aged 25-45 years in good health and CMV-seronegative.

V is TRBV7-8 and J is TRBJ2-1; TRBD2 matches 15 bases. Germline V lookup: CDR1 SGHVS, CDR2 FQNEAQ. J gave up 8 bases and V 4 bases, and 6 bases lay outside the gene matches. The CDR3 runs 16 residues. CDR3 protein: CASSSGLAGGFHEQFF. The CDR3 nucleotides are TGTGCCAGCAGCTCAGGACTAGCGGGAGGGTTTCATGAGCAGTTCTTC. Full variable domain (rest looked up from reference TRBV7-8 and TRBJ2-1): GAGVSQSPRYKVAKRGQDVALRCDPISGHVSLFWYQQALGQGPEFLTYFQNEAQLDKSGLPSDRFFAERPEGSVSTLKIQRTQQEDSAVYLCASSSGLAGGFHEQFFGPGTRLTVL.

As regards this clone: The same CDR3 also results from other DNA sequences found in this sample. V usage is TRBV13 and J usage is TRBJ1-5; a weak D match, TRBD1 (6 bases). V was pared by 4 bases and J by 7 bases, with 23 bases between. This CDR3 contains 17 residues. Germline V gives CDR1 PRHDT, CDR2 FYEKMQ (reference sequence). The CDR3 coding sequence is TGTGCCAGCAGCTCCAGTGAACAGGGCCGGGGGGCCCAGCCCCAGCATTTT. Protein sequence: CASSSSEQGRGAQPQHF. The full variable domain, its missing parts supplied by reference TRBV13 and TRBJ1-5, is AAGVIQSPRHLIKEKRETATLKCYPIPRHDTVYWYQQGPGQDPQFLISFYEKMQSDKGSIPDRFSAQQFSDYHSELNMSSLELGDSALYFCASSSSEQGRGAQPQHFGDGTRLSIL.

V usage is TRBV30 and J usage is TRBJ1-5; 9 nucleotides align to TRBD1. Per germline, CDR1 GTSNPN and CDR2 SVGIG (reference sequence). Germline trimming cut 4 bases from V and 5 bases from J; bases unmatched to any gene: 3. The CDR3 sequence is 13 residues long. The CDR3 DNA reads as TGTGCCTGGAAGGGACAGGGATATCAGCCCCAGCATTTT. It is translated as CAWKGQGYQPQHF.

This clone was recorded a few times. V gene TRBV19 combines with J gene TRBJ2-3; D gene uncertain. Germline values: CDR1 LNHDA, CDR2 SQIVND (reference sequence). CDR3 length equals 12 residues. Deletions cut 3 bases from V and 2 bases from J, with 3 bases between. The CDR3 DNA reads TGTGCCAGTAGTATCAACACAGATACGCAGTATTTT. It codes for CASSINTDTQYF.

The V gene is TRBV5-1, the J gene TRBJ1-1; perhaps TRBD1 as D (5 bases). The V gene lost 4 bases and the J gene lost 5 bases, with 9 bases spanning the gap. Germline V gene data show CDR1 as SGHRS and CDR2 as YFSETQ. The CDR3 is 12 residues long. The CDR3 is CASSHQGTEAFF. Here the CDR3 DNA reads TGCGCCAGCAGCCACCAGGGTACTGAAGCTTTCTTT.

The rearrangement uses TRBV14 and TRBJ2-1; D is unresolved. The CDR3 covers 12 residues. CDR1 SGHDN and CDR2 FVKESK come from the germline V gene. Trimming pared 1 base from V and 7 bases from J, leaving 5 bases between. CDR3 amino acids: CASSQVRNEQFF. The CDR3 region has the DNA TGTGCCAGCAGCCAAGTTAGAAATGAGCAGTTCTTC. Full variable domain (rest looked up from reference TRBV14 and TRBJ2-1): EAGVTQFPSHSVIEKGQTVTLRCDPISGHDNLYWYRRVMGKEIKFLLHFVKESKQDESGMPNNRFLAERTGGTYSTLKVQPAELEDSGVYFCASSQVRNEQFFGPGTRLTVL.

This clone occurred a few times. Other nucleotide sequences in the sample specify the same CDR3. The rearrangement links TRBV7-2 to TRBJ1-2; 8 positions agree with TRBD1. In germline, CDR1 is SGHTA, CDR2 FQGNSA. The junction had 3 bases not matched to a gene; V was cut back by 5 bases and J by 4 bases. This CDR3 is built from 13 residues. The CDR3 bases are TGTGCCAGCAGCCCGACAGGGGCCTATGGCTACACCTTC. Translating gives CASSPTGAYGYTF. The complete variable domain, with remaining parts taken from reference TRBV7-2 and TRBJ1-2, reads GAGVSQSPSNKVTEKGKDVELRCDPISGHTALYWYRQSLGQGLEFLIYFQGNSAPDKSGLPSDRFSAERTGGSVSTLTIQRTQQEDSAVYLCASSPTGAYGYTFGSGTRLTVV.

This chain connects TRBV6-1 to TRBJ2-7; TRBD2 matches at 10 bases. In germline, CDR1 is MNHNS, CDR2 SASEGT. V lost 1 base to trimming and J lost 5 bases; unmatched junction nucleotides: 5. CDR3 length: 15 amino acids. CDR3 in amino acids: CASSEGTSGLNEQYF. CDR3 nucleotides: TGTGCCAGCAGTGAAGGGACTAGCGGATTAAACGAGCAGTACTTC.

The chain joins TRBV7-3 to TRBJ2-2; TRBD2 matches at 9 bases. V lost 8 bases and J lost 5; bases outside the gene matches: 6. The CDR3 runs to 14 residues. Germline-derived CDR1 and CDR2 are SGHTA and FQGTGA. This chain's CDR3 is CASGLAGETGELFF. For the CDR3, the DNA is TGTGCCAGCGGATTAGCGGGAGAAACCGGGGAGCTGTTTTTT.

The V call is TRBV4-1, the J call TRBJ1-3, with D possibly matching TRBD1 (6 bases). The CDR3 contains 16 residues. Germline V lookup: CDR1 MGHRA, CDR2 YSYEKL. Trimming removed 0 bases from V and 7 bases from J, with 16 bases in between. DNA for the CDR3: TGCGCCAGCAGCCAAGAGGTGGGGACACTAGGCAACACCATATATTTT. Translating gives CASSQEVGTLGNTIYF.

The sample holds a few counts of this clone. Other DNA sequences within the sample encode an identical CDR3. CDR3: CASSEGGTEAFF. In DNA, the CDR3 is TGTGCCAGCAGTGAAGGCGGGACTGAAGCTTTCTTT. The chain recombines TRBV6-1 with TRBJ1-1; no clear D gene. The V gene lost 1 base and the J gene lost 5 bases, with 5 bases spanning the gap. This CDR3 contains 12 residues. Germline CDR1 MNHNS, CDR2 SASEGT.

The chain links TRBV30 to TRBJ1-3, with D tentatively TRBD1 (5 bases). Germline loops: CDR1 GTSNPN, CDR2 SVGIG (reference sequence). The CDR3 length is 12 residues. The ends were cut back, 7 bases at V and 2 bases at J, with 9 bases in the middle. This CDR3 is CALQGAGNTIYF. The CDR3 coding sequence is TGTGCCTTGCAGGGTGCTGGAAACACCATATATTTT.

The chain has TRBV15 and TRBJ2-1, with 7 bases lining up with TRBD2. The CDR3 loop spans 15 amino acids. The germline V gene has CDR1 LNHNV and CDR2 YYDKDF (reference sequence). The J segment lost 7 bases and the V segment lost 1 base, leaving 7 bases of the junction unmatched. This CDR3 is CATSRVASGGNEQFF. CDR3 coding DNA: TGTGCCACCAGCAGAGTGGCTAGCGGAGGGAATGAGCAGTTCTTC.

The V and J genes are TRBV2 and TRBJ1-2, with a weak D call TRBD1 (5 bases). The V gene lost 8 bases and the J gene lost 3 bases, with 22 bases spanning the gap. Per the germline V gene, CDR1 is SNHLY and CDR2 is FYNNEI. The CDR3 runs 16 residues. CDR3 residues: CASAPGSPLGDYGYTF. As DNA, the CDR3 is TGTGCCAGCGCCCCCGGTTCCCCCCTAGGGGACTATGGCTACACCTTC.

In its sample, this clone was seen a few times. V and J are TRBV7-8 and TRBJ2-2, with D possibly being TRBD2 (7 bases). V was cut by 5 bases and J by 4 bases, with 23 bases left in between. This CDR3 comprises 18 residues. Germline V gene sequence: CDR1 SGHVS, CDR2 FQNEAQ. This CDR3 is CASSMTRRGRDSTGELFF. CDR3 sequence (DNA): TGTGCCAGCAGCATGACTAGGCGGGGGCGGGATTCCACCGGGGAGCTGTTTTTT.

In its sample, this clone was seen once. V and J are TRBV29-1 and TRBJ2-3; the D is unclear. CDR1 and CDR2 from the germline V gene are SQVTM and ANQGSEA. V lost 6 bases, J lost 7 bases, and 17 bases lay in between. This CDR3 region has 13 residues. The CDR3 region has the DNA TGCAGCGTCCCCCCCACCAACACCCATACGCAGTATTTT. It translates to CSVPPTNTHTQYF.

The genes are TRBV4-2 and TRBJ1-6; 7 positions match TRBD1. The V gene's germline CDR1 is LGHNA and CDR2 YNFKEQ. Trimming removed 4 bases from V and 7 bases from J; junction bases left unmatched: 10. This CDR3 contains 16 residues. As DNA, the CDR3 is TGTGCCAGCAGCCCCGGGACAGAGAGCTTAAATTCACCCCTCCACTTT. It encodes CASSPGTESLNSPLHF.

This sequence joins TRBV2 and TRBJ1-6; 10 bases line up with TRBD1. J gave up 1 base and V 6 bases, and 9 bases lay outside the gene matches. The CDR3 consists of 18 residues. Per the germline V gene, CDR1 is SNHLY and CDR2 is FYNNEI. CDR3 protein: CASRRRDRGMSYNSPLHF. In DNA form, the CDR3 reads TGTGCCAGCAGGAGGAGGGACAGGGGTATGTCCTATAATTCACCCCTCCACTTT.

This sequence joins TRBV19 and TRBJ2-7; 8 positions agree with TRBD1. The ends lost 8 bases at V and 3 bases at J; junction bases unmatched: 3. CDR1 is LNHDA and CDR2 is SQIVND in the germline V gene (reference sequence). The CDR3 totals 12 residues. CDR3: CASGDRGYEQYF. The CDR3 nucleotides read TGTGCCAGTGGAGACAGGGGCTACGAGCAGTACTTC.

The chain is built from TRBV29-1 and TRBJ1-1; a possible D gene is TRBD1 (6 bases). The germline CDR1 and CDR2 sequences are SQVTM and ANQGSEA. V gave up 6 bases and J gave up 13 bases, with 21 bases separating them. The length of the CDR3 is 12 residues. The CDR3 nucleotides are TGCAGCGTCGCCCCGGGACACAGAAGTGGTTTCTTT. This encodes CSVAPGHRSGFF.